The 6 T cell receptor beta chains presented below share a single source sample, sequenced in a study of blood T cell repertoires in COVID-19. Clones were sequenced by immunoSEQ multiplex PCR, and TCRdb holds only the in-frame ones, with some missing. The sample gives roughly 98,000 clones, approximately 92% of which show up once; roughly 6.4% is in the top ten. Sequencing used peripheral blood. The receptors were gathered from an older woman with active COVID-19.

The V and J genes are TRBV6-5 and TRBJ1-5, with no clear D. The CDR3 has 14 amino acids. V lost 5 bases and J lost 0, with 8 bases in between. Germline V CDR1 and CDR2: MNHEY, SVGAGI. Here the CDR3 reads CASSKTHSNQPQHF. CDR3 bases: TGTGCCAGCAGTAAGACACATAGCAATCAGCCCCAGCATTTT.

The chain couples TRBV19 to TRBJ1-5; tentative D call: TRBD1 (5 bases). CDR3 size: 14 residues. Looked up from germline, CDR1 is LNHDA and CDR2 is SQIVND (reference sequence). V shed 3 bases and J shed 7 bases, with 13 bases lying between them. CDR3 in DNA: TGTGCCAGTAGTATTAGGGGCGCCGGGCAGCCCCAGCATTTT. As protein: CASSIRGAGQPQHF.

The chain uses TRBV18 and TRBJ1-6, with TRBD1 matching 12 bases. Germline loops: CDR1 KGHSH, CDR2 LQKENI. The CDR3 is 16 residues long. The V segment lost 3 bases and the J segment 9 bases; nucleotides outside the gene matches: 6. The CDR3 DNA is TGTGCCAGCTCACCGCTCGGGACAGGGGGCTTTTCACCCCTCCACTTT. Residues: CASSPLGTGGFSPLHF. The variable domain in full, with the rest retrieved from reference TRBV18 and TRBJ1-6, is NAGVMQNPRHLVRRRGQEARLRCSPMKGHSHVYWYRQLPEEGLKFMVYLQKENIIDESGMPKERFSAEFPKEGPSILRIQQVVRGDSAAYFCASSPLGTGGFSPLHFGNGTRLTVT.

The chain employs TRBV4-1 and TRBJ2-4; D is perhaps TRBD2 (6 bases). Trimming cost V 1 base and J 4 bases, with 11 bases left between them. Germline-derived CDR1 and CDR2 are MGHRA and YSYEKL. This CDR3 contains 15 residues. The DNA of the CDR3 is TGCGCCAGCAGCCAAGTCGGGGGACTTAAAAACATTCAGTACTTC. Protein: CASSQVGGLKNIQYF.

V usage is TRBV2 and J usage is TRBJ2-1, with 9 positions matching TRBD1. CDR3 length: 14 residues. Germline CDR1 SNHLY, CDR2 FYNNEI. Trimming at V came to 7 bases and at J to 7 bases, leaving 8 bases not matched to a gene. CDR3 bases: TGTGCCAGCACCCCGGGACAGGGCCTGAATGAGCAGTTCTTC. Its translation: CASTPGQGLNEQFF.

The CDR3 region has the DNA TGTGCCAGCAGCTTAGGGCATATCAGGGATACGCAGTATTTT. Amino acids: CASSLGHIRDTQYF. The chain carries TRBV7-8 and TRBJ2-3; D gene unclear. V lost 1 base and J 6 bases, leaving 11 bases between the germline ends. CDR1 and CDR2 from the germline V gene are SGHVS and FQNEAQ. The CDR3 has 14 amino acids.